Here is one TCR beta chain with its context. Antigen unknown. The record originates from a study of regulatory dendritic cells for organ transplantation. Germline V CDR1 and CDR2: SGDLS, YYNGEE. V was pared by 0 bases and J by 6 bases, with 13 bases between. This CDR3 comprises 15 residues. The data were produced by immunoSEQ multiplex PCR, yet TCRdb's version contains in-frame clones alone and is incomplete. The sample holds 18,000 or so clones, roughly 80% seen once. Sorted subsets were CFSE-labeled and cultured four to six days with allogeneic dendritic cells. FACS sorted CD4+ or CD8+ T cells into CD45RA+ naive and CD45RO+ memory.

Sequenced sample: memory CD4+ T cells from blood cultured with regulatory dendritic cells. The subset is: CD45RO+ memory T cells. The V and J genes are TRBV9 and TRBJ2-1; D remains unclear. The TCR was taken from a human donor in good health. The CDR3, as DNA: TGTGCCAGCAGCGTAGGCCTAGACGGAACCAATGAGCAGTTCTTC. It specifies CASSVGLDGTNEQFF.